The 4 T cell receptor beta chains below all came from one sample that was sequenced in a study of cytomegalovirus exposure and HLA in healthy donors. PCR amplification relied on 60 Vbeta primers (plus 13 Jbeta primers). The method was immunoSEQ multiplex PCR; TCRdb's version includes in-frame clones alone and lacks a portion of them. The sample includes over 150,000 clones, approximately 80% of them seen just once. Sequenced input: PBMCs. The receptors come from a woman aged 40 to 49 in good health and CMV-seronegative.

The genes are TRBV5-1 and TRBJ2-5, with TRBD2 matching over 7 bases. The V gene's germline CDR1 is SGHRS and CDR2 YFSETQ. The V gene end was trimmed by 2 bases and the J gene end by 1 base; junction bases not matched to a gene: 5. CDR3 length: 15 amino acids. CDR3 loop: CASSFIGGSQETQYF. CDR3 bases: TGCGCCAGCAGCTTTATCGGCGGGAGCCAAGAGACCCAGTACTTC.

The chain couples TRBV28 to TRBJ2-5; a weak D match, TRBD1 (5 bases). Germline V gene lookup returns CDR1 MDHEN and CDR2 SYDVKM. The V end was cut by 2 bases, the J end by 4 bases, with 11 bases between. This CDR3 region has 14 residues. CDR3 sequence: CASSLGAGRETQYF. In nucleotides, the CDR3 is TGTGCCAGCAGTTTAGGGGCAGGGCGAGAGACCCAGTACTTC.

The chain carries TRBV21-1 and TRBJ2-7; the D segment call TRBD1 is taken from the table without a DNA check. TRBV21-1 is shown as a pseudogene. The CDR3 contains 14 residues. The CDR3 DNA follows: TGTGCCAGCGGGAGGGACAGGGTCACCTACGAGCAGTACTTC. It translates to CASGRDRVTYEQYF.

Here the CDR3 reads CASSLAYLRRKADTQYF. Written as DNA, the CDR3 is TGTGCCAGCAGCCTCGCGTACCTCCGAAGAAAAGCAGATACGCAGTATTTT. The rearrangement uses TRBV7-4 and TRBJ2-3, with D hard to call. From germline, CDR1 is SGHVT and CDR2 SQSDAQ. V lost 5 bases and J 4 bases, leaving 22 bases between the germline ends. The CDR3 runs to 17 residues. Drawing the rest from reference TRBV7-4 and TRBJ2-3, the complete variable domain is GAGVSQSPRYKVAKRGRDVALRCDSISGHVTLYWYRQTLGQGSEVLTYSQSDAQRDKSGRPSGRFSAERPERSVSTLKIQRTEQGDSAVYLCASSLAYLRRKADTQYFGPGTRLTVL.